The clone carrying this T cell receptor beta chain showed up just once. The entry originates in a study of blood T cell repertoires in COVID-19. Germline CDR1 and CDR2: ENHRY and SYGVKD. The V end lost 5 bases, the J end lost 6 bases, and 11 bases lay between the germline ends. The CDR3 is made up of 12 amino acids. Sequencing was performed with immunoSEQ multiplex PCR; in TCRdb, only in-frame clones are kept and a portion is missing. The sample holds roughly 100,000 clones, 81% seen once. The chain has TRBV10-3 and TRBJ2-7; tentative D call: TRBD1 (5 bases). The source of this sequence is a man at least 80 years old with acute or convalescent COVID-19. The sequenced sample consisted of peripheral blood. The CDR3 here is CAISKTGLEQYF. The CDR3, as DNA: TGTGCCATCAGTAAAACAGGTCTCGAGCAGTACTTC.